A selection of T cell receptor beta chains follows, all from one sample in a study of blood T cell repertoires in COVID-19. Measured with immunoSEQ multiplex PCR; TCRdb has only the in-frame clones, and not every one. Of under 200,000 clones in the sample, approximately 90% are singletons; the top ten hold 20% to 25%. Material: peripheral blood. These receptors were obtained from a man between 60 and 75 years old with active or convalescent COVID-19. Both conserved end residues are part of each CDR3. D genes are given only for firm matches. Not all rows give a size; the values are once, few, many and, for expanded clones, a class.

size: NA; D: NA; J: TRBJ2-6; V: TRBV15; CDR3: CATSRAQGSGANVLTF; DNA: TGTGCCACCAGCAGGGCTCAGGGCTCTGGGGCCAACGTCCTGACTTTC
size: NA; D: NA; J: TRBJ1-3; V: TRBV28; CDR3: CASSEPGASGNTIYF; DNA: TGTGCCAGCAGCGAACCAGGGGCGTCAGGAAACACCATATATTTT
size: NA; D: TRBD1; J: TRBJ2-2; V: TRBV14; CDR3: CASSTGVNTGELFF; DNA: TGTGCCAGCAGCACAGGGGTGAACACCGGGGAGCTGTTTTTT
size: NA; D: TRBD1; J: TRBJ1-5; V: TRBV19; CDR3: CASSTLLSGTGGQPQHF; DNA: TGTGCCAGTAGTACCCTTCTCTCCGGGACAGGGGGTCAGCCCCAGCATTTT
size: NA; D: NA; J: TRBJ2-3; V: TRBV6-6; CDR3: CASTERGGEGADTQYF; DNA: TGTGCCAGCACCGAAAGAGGGGGGGAAGGAGCAGATACGCAGTATTTT
size: NA; D: NA; J: TRBJ2-5; V: TRBV29-1; CDR3: CSPNRLDSQETQYF; DNA: TGCAGCCCGAACCGCTTAGACAGCCAAGAGACCCAGTACTTC
size: NA; D: NA; J: TRBJ2-7; V: TRBV6-2/TRBV6-3; CDR3: CASSYSRQYEQYF; DNA: TGTGCCAGCAGTTACTCGCGCCAATACGAGCAGTACTTC
size: NA; D: NA; J: TRBJ1-4; V: TRBV4-1; CDR3: CASSQGDRESEKLFF; DNA: TGCGCCAGCAGCCAGGGCGATCGGGAAAGTGAAAAACTGTTTTTT
size: NA; D: TRBD1; J: TRBJ2-5; V: TRBV24-1; CDR3: CATSDPGQGRETQYF; DNA: TGTGCCACCAGTGATCCCGGACAGGGAAGGGAGACCCAGTACTTC
size: NA; D: NA; J: TRBJ1-1; V: TRBV21-1; CDR3: CASSLRSYRGLGAFF; DNA: TGTGCCAGCAGCCTAAGGTCTTACAGAGGGTTAGGAGCTTTCTTT
size: NA; D: NA; J: TRBJ1-4; V: TRBV7-9; CDR3: CASSPGLTNEKLFF; DNA: TGTGCCAGCAGCCCAGGGTTGACTAATGAAAAACTGTTTTTT
size: NA; D: TRBD1; J: TRBJ1-2; V: TRBV6-4; CDR3: CASRAGGPGNYGYTF; DNA: TGTGCCAGCAGGGCAGGGGGCCCCGGAAACTATGGCTACACCTTC
size: NA; D: TRBD1; J: TRBJ1-1; V: TRBV30; CDR3: CAWSRTDRGQSEAFF; DNA: TGTGCCTGGAGTCGCACGGACAGGGGGCAGTCTGAAGCTTTCTTT
size: once; D: NA; J: TRBJ2-7; V: TRBV28; CDR3: CASSSSTETYEQYF; DNA: TGTGCCAGCAGTTCATCTACAGAGACCTACGAGCAGTACTTC